This passage covers 15 T cell receptor beta chains from one sample sequenced in a study of cytomegalovirus exposure and HLA in healthy donors. Sequencing was performed with immunoSEQ multiplex PCR; in TCRdb, only in-frame clones are kept and a portion is missing. In the table there are about 110,000 clones, about 87% of which are singletons. The sample consisted of PBMCs. The receptor source for this set is a woman younger than 35 in good health and CMV-seropositive.

This rearrangement joins TRBV2 to TRBJ1-3; D is unclear. Germline V CDR1 and CDR2: SNHLY, FYNNEI. CDR3 length: 15 amino acids. V was cut by 2 bases and J by 0 bases, with 8 bases left in between. CDR3 sequence: CASSEIGSSGNTIYF. CDR3 coding DNA: TGTGCCAGCAGTGAAATAGGGAGCTCTGGAAACACCATATATTTT. Full variable domain (remainder filled in from reference TRBV2 and TRBJ1-3): EPEVTQTPSHQVTQMGQEVILRCVPISNHLYFYWYRQILGQKVEFLVSFYNNEISEKSEIFDDQFSVERPDGSNFTLKIRSTKLEDSAMYFCASSEIGSSGNTIYFGEGSWLTVV.

V is TRBV27 and J is TRBJ2-7; 8 bases fit TRBD1. Germline values: CDR1 MNHEY, CDR2 SMNVEV (reference sequence). The CDR3 has 14 amino acids. Trimming cost V 8 bases and J 6 bases; bases outside gene matches: 12. In nucleotides, the CDR3 is TGTGCCAGCGGGGGACAGGCAGGTTCGGGCGAGCAGTACGTC. Its protein product is CASGGQAGSGEQYV.

This chain joins TRBV7-6 and TRBJ1-2, with 9 bases matching TRBD1. J lost 6 bases, V lost 5 bases, and 4 bases had no gene match. CDR1 and CDR2 (germline): SGHVS, FNYEAQ. The CDR3 consists of 13 residues. The CDR3 DNA reads TGTGCCAGCAGCCGGACAGGGGCGGATGGCTACACCTTC. The encoded protein is CASSRTGADGYTF.

CDR3 loop: CASSLSSVTEAFF. The CDR3 DNA follows: TGTGCCAGCAGTTTATCGTCGGTTACTGAAGCTTTCTTT. The chain uses TRBV27 and TRBJ1-1; D gene unclear. V lost 0 bases and J lost 5, with 7 bases in between. Looked up from germline, CDR1 is MNHEY and CDR2 is SMNVEV (reference sequence). CDR3 length: 13 amino acids.

This chain connects TRBV6-5 to TRBJ2-3; 9 bases fit TRBD2. V lost 0 bases and J lost 1; bases outside the gene matches: 2. CDR3 length equals 16 residues. Germline V CDR1 and CDR2: MNHEY, SVGAGI. CDR3 bases: TGTGCCAGCAGTTACTCACCTAGCGGGGGCACAGATACGCAGTATTTT. Its protein product is CASSYSPSGGTDTQYF.

The genes are TRBV4-1 and TRBJ1-5, with D tentatively TRBD1 (5 bases). The CDR3 has 14 amino acids. Germline CDR1 and CDR2: MGHRA and YSYEKL. The V end was cut by 5 bases, the J end by 7 bases, with 15 bases between. For the CDR3, the DNA is TGCGCCAGCAGCGCGACAGCCTCCAACCAGCCCCAGCATTTT. Its protein product is CASSATASNQPQHF.

In nucleotides, the CDR3 is TGCGCCAGCAGTGAGAGAGGGAGTACTGAAGCTTTCTTT. This gives the protein CASSERGSTEAFF. The rearrangement uses TRBV10-1 and TRBJ1-1; the D is unclear. This CDR3 spans 13 amino acids. Germline CDR1 reads WNHNN; CDR2 reads SYGVQD (reference sequence). Trimming shortened V by 2 bases and J by 5 bases, and 9 bases separated the two germline ends.

This clone showed up just once. The gene calls are TRBV18 and TRBJ1-1; no clear D gene. From germline, CDR1 is KGHSH and CDR2 LQKENI. This CDR3 is 14 amino acids long. V was cut by 1 base and J by 0 bases, with 6 bases left in between. The CDR3 DNA follows: TGTGCCAGCTCACCACGCGGGCTGAACACTGAAGCTTTCTTT. Protein product: CASSPRGLNTEAFF.

The count of this clone is one. The chain couples TRBV6-1 to TRBJ1-4, with D perhaps matching TRBD1 (6 bases). The CDR3 runs to 15 residues. Trimming removed 1 base at V and 8 bases at J, with 14 bases between. Germline V CDR1 and CDR2: MNHNS, SASEGT. CDR3 residues: CASSEGLGAREKLFF. CDR3 DNA: TGTGCCAGCAGTGAAGGATTGGGGGCCCGGGAAAAACTGTTTTTT.

This rearrangement joins TRBV28 to TRBJ2-1, with 7 positions matching TRBD1. Trimming at V came to 6 bases and at J to 1 base, leaving 12 bases not matched to a gene. Germline V lookup: CDR1 MDHEN, CDR2 SYDVKM. This CDR3 spans 17 amino acids. CDR3 sequence reads: CASSPSGGQLSYNEQFF. CDR3 nucleotide sequence: TGTGCCAGCAGCCCGTCTGGGGGACAGTTATCCTACAATGAGCAGTTCTTC.

The V gene is TRBV6-1, the J gene TRBJ1-6, with a tentative D call TRBD1 (5 bases). This CDR3 is 15 amino acids long. With 7 bases removed from V and 9 bases from J, the gap between germline ends came to 19 bases. Germline CDR1 MNHNS, CDR2 SASEGT. The CDR3 loop reads CASIIDVQGGSPLHF. The DNA of the CDR3 is TGTGCCAGCATCATAGACGTCCAGGGTGGTTCACCCCTCCACTTT.

The V gene is TRBV11-3, the J gene TRBJ2-3, with 8 bases aligning to TRBD2. CDR3 length: 15 amino acids. Unmatched junction bases numbered 2, after V lost 3 bases and J lost 0 bases. Germline V gives CDR1 SGHNT, CDR2 YENEEA. CDR3 DNA sequence: TGTGCCAGCAGCTTCGGCGGGGGGAGCACAGATACGCAGTATTTT. As protein: CASSFGGGSTDTQYF.

This chain joins TRBV6-4 and TRBJ2-2, with D uncertain. The V gene's germline CDR1 is MRHNA and CDR2 SNTAGT. V was pared by 3 bases and J by 5 bases, with 4 bases between. This CDR3 has 12 residues. The CDR3: CASSEETGELFF. CDR3 DNA sequence: TGTGCCAGCAGTGAAGAGACCGGGGAGCTGTTTTTT.

The chain couples TRBV5-4 to TRBJ1-1; D perhaps matches TRBD1 (6 bases). Germline V gives CDR1 SGHNT, CDR2 YYREEE (reference sequence). The CDR3 loop spans 14 amino acids. Trimming cost V 1 base and J 1 base, with 8 bases left between them. CDR3 loop: CASSLQGQNTEAFF. In DNA, the CDR3 is TGTGCCAGCAGCTTGCAGGGGCAGAACACTGAAGCTTTCTTT.

The chain recombines TRBV18 with TRBJ2-3; 8 bases map to TRBD2. V was pared by 4 bases and J by 2 bases, with 5 bases of the junction left unmatched. The CDR3 consists of 15 residues. Germline V gene data show CDR1 as KGHSH and CDR2 as LQKENI. The CDR3 coding sequence is TGTGCCAGCTCACGTCCGGGGGGGGCCACAGATACGCAGTATTTT. Translating gives CASSRPGGATDTQYF.